The rows below give T cell receptor beta chains drawn from one sample of a study of T cell changes during pregnancy in multiple sclerosis. Profiled with immunoSEQ multiplex PCR; TCRdb holds only in-frame clones, not every one. Here the sample spans some 50,000 clones, 85% to 95% being singletons. The sequencing here drew on peripheral blood, taken after pregnancy. Receptors originate from a female donor with multiple sclerosis, enrolled in a pregnancy study. The CDR3 runs from the conserved cysteine through the conserved F or W. D genes are given only for firm matches. Clone sizes are given selectively: once, few, many, or a class where the clone is expanded.

J,size,D,V,DNA,CDR3
TRBJ2-4,once,TRBD1,TRBV4-1,TGCGCCAGCAGCAGCCCGCTTAGGGGGCCTGAGGACATTCAGTACTTC,CASSSPLRGPEDIQYF
TRBJ2-3,-,-,TRBV9,TGTGCCAGCAGCGTAGCTGACTACCCCAGCACAGATACGCAGTATTTT,CASSVADYPSTDTQYF
TRBJ2-2,-,TRBD2,TRBV6-4,TGTGCCAGCAGTGCGGGAGCGGGGCCTCACGGGGAGCTGTTTTTT,CASSAGAGPHGELFF
TRBJ2-2,-,TRBD1,TRBV7-3,TGTGCCAGCAGGGTACAGGGGGCCGGCGGGGAGCTGTTTTTT,CASRVQGAGGELFF
TRBJ1-5,once,-,TRBV27,TGTGCCAGCAGTACCCGGCTCGGGGGTCAGCCCCAGCATTTT,CASSTRLGGQPQHF
TRBJ2-5,-,-,TRBV5-4,TGTGCCAGCAGCCCAGGCCACAGCCAAGAGACCCAGTACTTC,CASSPGHSQETQYF
TRBJ1-1,-,-,TRBV5-8,TGTGCCAGCAGCCTACTAATAGGGGGCACTGAAGCTTTCTTT,CASSLLIGGTEAFF
TRBJ1-4,-,TRBD1,TRBV9,TGTGCCAGCAGCCCCCCGGCAGGGGGAGAAAAACTGTTTTTT,CASSPPAGGEKLFF
TRBJ1-2,once,-,TRBV25-1,TGTGCCAGCAGTATGGGGCAGAAGGCTTTCTATGGCTACACCTTC,CASSMGQKAFYGYTF
TRBJ1-4,-,-,TRBV7-9,TGTGCCAGCAGCTTAGTAGGGGCCCTAGATGAAAAACTGTTTTTT,CASSLVGALDEKLFF
TRBJ1-2,-,-,TRBV16,TGTGCCAGCAGCCAATATCAACTTAACTATGGCTACACCTTC,CASSQYQLNYGYTF
TRBJ1-2,-,-,TRBV19,TGTGCCAGTAGTAAGACGGGAGTATATGGCTACACCTTC,CASSKTGVYGYTF
TRBJ2-4,-,TRBD1,TRBV5-4,TGTGCCAGCAGCTTGGTTGGGACAGAAAACATTCAGTACTTC,CASSLVGTENIQYF
TRBJ1-2,-,-,TRBV6-5,TGTGCCAGCAGTTATCGAGACAGGAACTATGGCTACACCTTC,CASSYRDRNYGYTF
TRBJ1-1,-,TRBD1,TRBV2,TGTGCCAGTGGGCGGGACAGGGGGCACACTGAAGCTTTCTTT,CASGRDRGHTEAFF
TRBJ2-7,once,-,TRBV30,TGTGCCTGGAGTCTGGAGGGCGGTGCCTACGAGCAGTACTTC,CAWSLEGGAYEQYF
TRBJ2-1,-,-,TRBV6-4,TGTGCCAGCAGTGACTCGGAGGAGGGTCGGAATGAGCAGTTCTTC,CASSDSEEGRNEQFF
TRBJ2-7,-,TRBD1,TRBV4-3,TGCGCCAGCAGCCAATTACAGGGGGCCGAGCAGTACTTC,CASSQLQGAEQYF
TRBJ1-2,few,TRBD1,TRBV4-2,TGTGCCAGCGACAGGGGGGCACCCCTGGGGGCCTATGGCTACACCTTC,CASDRGAPLGAYGYTF
TRBJ1-6,-,TRBD1,TRBV2,TGTGCCAGCAGACGGGACAGGGATAATTCACCCCTCCACTTT,CASRRDRDNSPLHF
TRBJ1-2,-,-,TRBV7-9,TGTGCCAGCAGCTTAGTGGCAGGACAAAACTATGGCTACACCTTC,CASSLVAGQNYGYTF
TRBJ2-1,-,TRBD2,TRBV2,TGTGCCAGCACCACTACTAGCGGGGGGGACAATGAGCAGTTCTTC,CASTTTSGGDNEQFF
TRBJ1-2,-,TRBD1,TRBV7-9,TGTGCCAGCAGCTTAGATGGCACAGGGGGGGGCTATGGCTACACCTTC,CASSLDGTGGGYGYTF
TRBJ1-1,-,-,TRBV19,TGTGCCAGTAGTATAGTCGGACAGACTGAAGCTTTCTTT,CASSIVGQTEAFF
TRBJ2-3,-,TRBD1,TRBV11-2,TGTGCCAGCAGCTCGGACAGGCCAAGGCAGTATTTT,CASSSDRPRQYF
TRBJ2-1,once,-,TRBV6-5,TGTGCCAGCATAGGTTCCCAGGCTTACAATGAGCAGTTCTTC,CASIGSQAYNEQFF
TRBJ2-3,-,TRBD1,TRBV7-9,TGTGCCAGCAGCCCGGACAGGATCGACGATACGCAGTATTTT,CASSPDRIDDTQYF
TRBJ2-2,-,TRBD1,TRBV7-2,TGTGCCAGCAGGACAGGGCCGAACACCGGGGAGCTGTTTTTT,CASRTGPNTGELFF